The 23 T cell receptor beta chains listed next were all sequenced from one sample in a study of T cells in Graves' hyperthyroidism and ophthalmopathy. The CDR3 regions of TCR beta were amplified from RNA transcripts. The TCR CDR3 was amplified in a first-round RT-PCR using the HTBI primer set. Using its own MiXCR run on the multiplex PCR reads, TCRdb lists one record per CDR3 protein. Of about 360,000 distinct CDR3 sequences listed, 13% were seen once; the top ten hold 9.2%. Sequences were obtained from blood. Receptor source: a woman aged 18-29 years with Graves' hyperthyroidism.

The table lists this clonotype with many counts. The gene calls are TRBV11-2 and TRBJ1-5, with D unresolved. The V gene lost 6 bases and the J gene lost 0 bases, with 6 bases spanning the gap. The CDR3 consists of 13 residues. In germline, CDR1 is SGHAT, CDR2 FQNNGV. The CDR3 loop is CASRRSSNQPQHF. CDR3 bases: TGTGCCAGCAGGAGGAGTAGCAATCAGCCCCAGCATTTT. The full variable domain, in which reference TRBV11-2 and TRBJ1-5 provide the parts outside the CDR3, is EAGVAQSPRYKIIEKRQSVAFWCNPISGHATLYWYQQILGQGPKLLIQFQNNGVVDDSQLPKDRFSAERLKGVDSTLKIQPAKLEDSAVYLCASRRSSNQPQHFGDGTRLSIL.

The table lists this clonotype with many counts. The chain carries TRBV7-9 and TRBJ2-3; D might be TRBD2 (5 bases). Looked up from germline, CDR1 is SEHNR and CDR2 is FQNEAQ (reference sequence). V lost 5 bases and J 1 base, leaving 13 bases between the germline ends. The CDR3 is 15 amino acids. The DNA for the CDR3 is TGTGCCAGCAGCCCCAATAGCGCCCGCACAGATACGCAGTATTTT. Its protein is CASSPNSARTDTQYF.

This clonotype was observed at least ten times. The chain's CDR3 is CASVSGRTNTGELFF. The CDR3 coding sequence is TGCGCCAGCGTTAGCGGGAGGACGAACACCGGGGAGCTGTTTTTT. This sequence joins TRBV5-1 and TRBJ2-2, with 10 bases identical to TRBD2. The CDR3 extends over 15 amino acids. V was clipped by 7 bases and J by 0 bases; unmatched bases: 3. Germline CDR1 SGHRS, CDR2 YFSETQ.

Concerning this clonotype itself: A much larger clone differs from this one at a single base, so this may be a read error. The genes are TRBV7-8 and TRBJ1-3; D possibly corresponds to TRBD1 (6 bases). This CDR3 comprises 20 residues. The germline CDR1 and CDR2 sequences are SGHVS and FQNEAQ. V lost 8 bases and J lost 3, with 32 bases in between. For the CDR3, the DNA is TGTGCCAGCGGCACAACCGACGCGGACAGCCAGGTCATTAATGGAAACACCATATATTTT. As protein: CASGTTDADSQVINGNTIYF.

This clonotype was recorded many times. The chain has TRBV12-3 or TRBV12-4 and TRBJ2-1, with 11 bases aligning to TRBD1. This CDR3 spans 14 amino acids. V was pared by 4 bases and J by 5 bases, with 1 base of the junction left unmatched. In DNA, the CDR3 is TGTGCCAGCAGTTGGGGACAGGGGGACAATGAGCAGTTCTTC. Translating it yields CASSWGQGDNEQFF.

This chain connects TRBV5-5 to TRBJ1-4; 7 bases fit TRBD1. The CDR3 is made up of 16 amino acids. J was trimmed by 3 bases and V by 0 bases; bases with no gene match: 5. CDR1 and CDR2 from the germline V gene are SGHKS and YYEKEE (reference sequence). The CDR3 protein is CASSLGAGTANEKLFF. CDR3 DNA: TGTGCCAGCAGCTTGGGGGCAGGGACAGCTAATGAAAAACTGTTTTTT.

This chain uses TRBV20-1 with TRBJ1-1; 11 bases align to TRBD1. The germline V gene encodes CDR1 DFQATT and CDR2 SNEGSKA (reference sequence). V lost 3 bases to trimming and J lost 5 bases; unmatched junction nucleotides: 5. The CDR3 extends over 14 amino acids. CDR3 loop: CSASGQGARTEAFF. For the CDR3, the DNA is TGCAGTGCTAGTGGACAGGGGGCGAGGACTGAAGCTTTCTTT.

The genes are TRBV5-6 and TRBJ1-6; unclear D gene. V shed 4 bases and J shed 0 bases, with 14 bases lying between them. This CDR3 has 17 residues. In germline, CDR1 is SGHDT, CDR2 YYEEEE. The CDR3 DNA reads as TGTGCCAGCAGCCCAAGGACTGGAGGCTCCTATAATTCACCCCTCCACTTT. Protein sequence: CASSPRTGGSYNSPLHF.

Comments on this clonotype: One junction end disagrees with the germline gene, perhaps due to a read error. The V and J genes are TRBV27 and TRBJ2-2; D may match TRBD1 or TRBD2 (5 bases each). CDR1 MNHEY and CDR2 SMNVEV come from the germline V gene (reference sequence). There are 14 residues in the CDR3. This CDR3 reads CATSRGPVTGELFF. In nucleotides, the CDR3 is TGTGCCACCAGCCGGGGCCCCGTCACCGGGGAGTTGTTTTTT.

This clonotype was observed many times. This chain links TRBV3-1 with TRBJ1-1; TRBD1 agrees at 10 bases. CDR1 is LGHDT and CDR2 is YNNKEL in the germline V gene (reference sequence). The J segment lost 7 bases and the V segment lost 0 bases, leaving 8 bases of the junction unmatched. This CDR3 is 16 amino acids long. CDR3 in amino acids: CASSQEGQGPEGEAFF. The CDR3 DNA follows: TGTGCCAGCAGCCAAGAGGGACAGGGGCCAGAAGGTGAAGCTTTCTTT.

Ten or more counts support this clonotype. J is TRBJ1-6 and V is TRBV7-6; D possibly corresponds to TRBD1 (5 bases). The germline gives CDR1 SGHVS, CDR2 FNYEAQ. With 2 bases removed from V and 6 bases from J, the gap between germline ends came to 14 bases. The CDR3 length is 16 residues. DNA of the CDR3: TGTGCCAGCAGCTTATATAGAGGAGGGGCTAATTCACCCCTCCACTTT. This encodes CASSLYRGGANSPLHF. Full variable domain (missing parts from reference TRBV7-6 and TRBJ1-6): GAGVSQSPRYKVTKRGQDVALRCDPISGHVSLYWYRQALGQGPEFLTYFNYEAQQDKSGLPNDRFSAERPEGSISTLTIQRTEQRDSAMYRCASSLYRGGANSPLHFGNGTRLTVT.

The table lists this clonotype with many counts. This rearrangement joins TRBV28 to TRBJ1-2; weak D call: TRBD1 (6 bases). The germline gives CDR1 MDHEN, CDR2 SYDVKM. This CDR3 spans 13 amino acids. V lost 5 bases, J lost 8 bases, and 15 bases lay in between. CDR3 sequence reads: CASSESGHYGYTF. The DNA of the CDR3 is TGTGCCAGCAGTGAATCGGGACATTACGGCTACACCTTC.

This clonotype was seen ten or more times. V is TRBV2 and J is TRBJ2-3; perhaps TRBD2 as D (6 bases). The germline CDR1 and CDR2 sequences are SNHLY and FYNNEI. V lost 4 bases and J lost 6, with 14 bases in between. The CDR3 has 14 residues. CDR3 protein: CASSGLEGGDTQYF. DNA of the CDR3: TGTGCCAGCAGTGGATTGGAGGGCGGTGATACGCAGTATTTT.

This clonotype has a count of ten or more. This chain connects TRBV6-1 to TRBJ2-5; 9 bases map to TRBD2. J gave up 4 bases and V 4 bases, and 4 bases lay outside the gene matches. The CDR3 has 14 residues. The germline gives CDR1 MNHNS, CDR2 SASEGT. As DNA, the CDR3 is TGTGCCAGCAGTGGCGGGGGGGCCGTAGAGACCCAGTACTTC. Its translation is CASSGGGAVETQYF.

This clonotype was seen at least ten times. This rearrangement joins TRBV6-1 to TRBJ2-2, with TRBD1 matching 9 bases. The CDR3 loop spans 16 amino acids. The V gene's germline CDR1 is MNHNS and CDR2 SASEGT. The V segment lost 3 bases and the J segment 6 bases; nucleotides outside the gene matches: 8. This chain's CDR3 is CASSERQGEVAGELFF. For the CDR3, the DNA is TGTGCCAGCAGTGAGAGACAGGGGGAGGTGGCCGGGGAGCTGTTTTTT.

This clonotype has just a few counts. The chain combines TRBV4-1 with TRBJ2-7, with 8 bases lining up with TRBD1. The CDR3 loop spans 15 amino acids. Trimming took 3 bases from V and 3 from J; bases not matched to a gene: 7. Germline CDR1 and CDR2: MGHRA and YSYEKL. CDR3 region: CASSHSGTGLYEQYF. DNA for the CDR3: TGCGCCAGCAGCCATTCAGGGACAGGCCTCTACGAGCAGTACTTC.

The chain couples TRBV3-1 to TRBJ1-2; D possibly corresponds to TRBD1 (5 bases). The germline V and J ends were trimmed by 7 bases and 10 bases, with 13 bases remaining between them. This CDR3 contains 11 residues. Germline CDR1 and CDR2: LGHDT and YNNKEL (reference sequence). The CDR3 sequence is CASTRDGPYTF. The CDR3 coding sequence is TGTGCCAGCACCCGGGACGGACCCTACACCTTC.

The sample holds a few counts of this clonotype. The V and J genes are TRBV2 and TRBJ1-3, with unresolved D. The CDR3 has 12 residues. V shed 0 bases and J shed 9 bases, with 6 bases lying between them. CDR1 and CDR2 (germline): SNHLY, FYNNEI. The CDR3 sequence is CASSEAIRTIYF. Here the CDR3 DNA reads TGTGCCAGCAGTGAAGCCATACGCACCATATATTTT.

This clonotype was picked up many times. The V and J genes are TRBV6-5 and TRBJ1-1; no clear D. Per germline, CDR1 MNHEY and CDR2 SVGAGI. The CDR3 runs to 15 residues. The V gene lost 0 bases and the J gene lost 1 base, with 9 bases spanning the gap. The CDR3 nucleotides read TGTGCCAGCAGTTACTCGGGCAGCTCGAACACTGAAGCTTTCTTT. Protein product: CASSYSGSSNTEAFF.

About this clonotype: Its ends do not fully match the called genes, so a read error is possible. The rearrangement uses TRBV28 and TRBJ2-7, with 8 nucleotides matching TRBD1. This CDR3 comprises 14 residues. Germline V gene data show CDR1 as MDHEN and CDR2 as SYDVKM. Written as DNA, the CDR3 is TGTACCAGCAGTGACCCGGACAGGGACCACGAGCAGTACTTC. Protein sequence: CTSSDPDRDHEQYF.

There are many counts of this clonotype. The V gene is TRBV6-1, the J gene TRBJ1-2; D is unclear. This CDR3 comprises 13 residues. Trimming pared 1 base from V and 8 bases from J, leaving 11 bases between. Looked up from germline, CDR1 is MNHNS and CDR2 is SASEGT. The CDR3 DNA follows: TGTGCCAGCAGTGAAGTTCGGGGAGTCGGCTACACCTTC. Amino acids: CASSEVRGVGYTF.

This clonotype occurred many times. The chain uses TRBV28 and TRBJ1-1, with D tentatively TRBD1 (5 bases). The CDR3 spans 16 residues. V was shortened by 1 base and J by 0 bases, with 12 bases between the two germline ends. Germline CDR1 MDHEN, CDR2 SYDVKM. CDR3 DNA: TGTGCCAGCAGTTTATTCATGAGGACATTGAACACTGAAGCTTTCTTT. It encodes CASSLFMRTLNTEAFF.

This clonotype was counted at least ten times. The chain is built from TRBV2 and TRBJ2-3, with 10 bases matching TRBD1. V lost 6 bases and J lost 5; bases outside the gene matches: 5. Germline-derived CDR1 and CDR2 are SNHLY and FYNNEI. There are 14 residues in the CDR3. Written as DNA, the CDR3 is TGTGCCAGCAGGACCGGACAGGGGGGAGATACGCAGTATTTT. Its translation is CASRTGQGGDTQYF. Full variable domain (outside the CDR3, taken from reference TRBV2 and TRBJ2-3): EPEVTQTPSHQVTQMGQEVILRCVPISNHLYFYWYRQILGQKVEFLVSFYNNEISEKSEIFDDQFSVERPDGSNFTLKIRSTKLEDSAMYFCASRTGQGGDTQYFGPGTRLTVL.